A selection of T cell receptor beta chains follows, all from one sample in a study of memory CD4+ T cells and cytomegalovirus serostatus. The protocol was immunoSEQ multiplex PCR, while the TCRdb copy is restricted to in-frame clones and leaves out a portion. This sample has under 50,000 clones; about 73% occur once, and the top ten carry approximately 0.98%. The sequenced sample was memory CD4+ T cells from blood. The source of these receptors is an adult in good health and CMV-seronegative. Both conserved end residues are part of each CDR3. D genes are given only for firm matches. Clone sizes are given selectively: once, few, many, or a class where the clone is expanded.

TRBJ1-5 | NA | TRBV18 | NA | TGTGCCAGCTCACCAACTAATTATCGAGGGGTTGGTCAGCCCCAGCATTTT | CASSPTNYRGVGQPQHF
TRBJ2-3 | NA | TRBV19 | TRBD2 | TGTGCCAGTAGCATCGGGGGGGCCTCAGATACGCAGTATTTT | CASSIGGASDTQYF
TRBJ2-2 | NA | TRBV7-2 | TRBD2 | TGTGCCAGCAGCTTGCTAGCGGGGACGGCCGGTGGCGGGGAGCTGTTTTTT | CASSLLAGTAGGGELFF
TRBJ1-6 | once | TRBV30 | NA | TGTGCCTGGAGTGGTGGGACGGCTAATTCACCCCTCCACTTT | CAWSGGTANSPLHF
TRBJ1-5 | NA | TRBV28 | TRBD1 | TGTGCCAGCAGTTTGCAGGGGGCTGGCAATCAGCCCCAGCATTTT | CASSLQGAGNQPQHF
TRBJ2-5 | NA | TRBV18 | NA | TGTGCCAGCTCACCGGGGGTGGTAGAGACCCAGTACTTC | CASSPGVVETQYF
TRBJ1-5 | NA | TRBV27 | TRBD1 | TGTGCCAGCAGTTTATCGACAGGGGGGGGGTATAGCAATCAGCCCCAGCATTTT | CASSLSTGGGYSNQPQHF
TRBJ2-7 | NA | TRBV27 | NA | TGTGCCAGCAGTTTAAGGGTCGGGGTTGGTACCTACGAGCAGTACTTC | CASSLRVGVGTYEQYF
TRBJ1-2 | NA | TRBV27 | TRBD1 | TGTGCCAGCAGTTTATGCCACAGGGGCCCTAACTATGGCTACACCTTC | CASSLCHRGPNYGYTF
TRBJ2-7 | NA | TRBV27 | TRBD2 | TGTGCCAGCAGGTCCGACTTGGCGGGGGACTCCTACGAGCAGTACTTC | CASRSDLAGDSYEQYF
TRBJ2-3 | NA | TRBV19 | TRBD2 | TGTGCCAGTAGTACTCCGGGACTAGCTATTGATACGCAGTATTTT | CASSTPGLAIDTQYF
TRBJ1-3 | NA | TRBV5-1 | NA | TGCGCCAGCCGATCTGGGACGGCGGGCTCCTCTGGAAACACCATATATTTT | CASRSGTAGSSGNTIYF
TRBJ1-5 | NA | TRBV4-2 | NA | TGTGCCAGCAGCCTACAGGGACACGAGGATCAGCCCCAGCATTTT | CASSLQGHEDQPQHF
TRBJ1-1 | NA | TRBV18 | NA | TGTGCCAGCTCATCGGGGGGACGGTCCAACACTGAAGTTCTTTTCTTT | CASSSGGRSNTEVLFF
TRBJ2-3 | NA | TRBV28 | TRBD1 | TGTGCCAGCAGTTTGACCGGGACAGGTACCACAGATACGCAGTATTTT | CASSLTGTGTTDTQYF
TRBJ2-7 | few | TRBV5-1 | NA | TGCGCCAGCAGCTTGGTGGCAGGGCAGCACGACGAGCAGTACTTC | CASSLVAGQHDEQYF
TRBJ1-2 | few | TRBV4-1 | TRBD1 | TGCGCCAGCAGCCAAGATCCCCGGACAGGGCGCGGCTACACCTTC | CASSQDPRTGRGYTF
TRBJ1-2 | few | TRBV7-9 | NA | TGTGCCAGCAGCTCGACAGGAGCCAACTATGGCTACACCTTC | CASSSTGANYGYTF
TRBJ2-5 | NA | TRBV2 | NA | TGTGCCAGCAGTCCCGACCGGGGGTGGGGGGCCCAGTACTTC | CASSPDRGWGAQYF
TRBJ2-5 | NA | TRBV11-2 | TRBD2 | TGTGCCAGCAGCTTCCGGGGGGGATCCTCCCAAGAGACCCAGTACTTC | CASSFRGGSSQETQYF
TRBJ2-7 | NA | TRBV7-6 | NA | TGTGCCAGCAGCCCGGACCCCTACGAGCAGTACTTC | CASSPDPYEQYF
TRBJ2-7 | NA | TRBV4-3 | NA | TGCGCCAGCAGCCAAGAAATGGGGGCCCGCTACGAGCAGTACTTC | CASSQEMGARYEQYF
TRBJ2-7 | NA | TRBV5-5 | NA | TGTGCCAGCAGCCCGGGGCCTAGCCGCTCCTACGAGCAGTACTTC | CASSPGPSRSYEQYF